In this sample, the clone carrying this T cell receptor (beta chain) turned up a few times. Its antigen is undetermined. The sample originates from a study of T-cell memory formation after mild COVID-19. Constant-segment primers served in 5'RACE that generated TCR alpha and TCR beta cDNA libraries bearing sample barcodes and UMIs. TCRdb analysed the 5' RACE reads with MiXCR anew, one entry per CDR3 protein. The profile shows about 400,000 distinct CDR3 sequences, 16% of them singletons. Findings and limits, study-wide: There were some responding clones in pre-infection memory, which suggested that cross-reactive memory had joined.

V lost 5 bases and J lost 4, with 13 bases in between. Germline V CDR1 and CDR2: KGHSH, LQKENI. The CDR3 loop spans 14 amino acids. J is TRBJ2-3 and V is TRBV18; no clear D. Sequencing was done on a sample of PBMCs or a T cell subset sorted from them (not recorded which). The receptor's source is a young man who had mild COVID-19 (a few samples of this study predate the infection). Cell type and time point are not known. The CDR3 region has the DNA TGTGCCAGCTCAACGGAGTTGCCGCCAGATACGCAGTATTTT. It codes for CASSTELPPDTQYF.